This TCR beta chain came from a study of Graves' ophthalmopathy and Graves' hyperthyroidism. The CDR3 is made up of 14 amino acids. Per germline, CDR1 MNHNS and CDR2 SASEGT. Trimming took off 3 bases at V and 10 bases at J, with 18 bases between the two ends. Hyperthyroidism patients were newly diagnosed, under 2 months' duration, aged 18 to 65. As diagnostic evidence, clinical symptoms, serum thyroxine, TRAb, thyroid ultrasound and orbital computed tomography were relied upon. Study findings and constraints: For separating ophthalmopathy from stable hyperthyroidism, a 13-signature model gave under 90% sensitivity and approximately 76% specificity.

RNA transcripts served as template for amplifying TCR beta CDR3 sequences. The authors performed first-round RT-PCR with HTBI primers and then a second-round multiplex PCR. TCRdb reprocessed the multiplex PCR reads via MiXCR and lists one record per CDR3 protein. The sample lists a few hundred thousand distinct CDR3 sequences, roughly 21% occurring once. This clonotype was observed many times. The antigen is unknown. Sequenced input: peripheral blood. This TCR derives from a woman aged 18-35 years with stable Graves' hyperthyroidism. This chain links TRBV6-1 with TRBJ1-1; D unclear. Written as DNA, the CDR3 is TGTGCCAGCAGTGAGACAAGAAAAATAAAGGGAGCTTTCTTT. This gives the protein CASSETRKIKGAFF.